Here is one TCR beta chain with its context. The antigen remains unidentified. The assay was immunoSEQ multiplex PCR, and TCRdb's table has in-frame clones only and misses some. This sample has 55,000 to 75,000 clones, with approximately 78% found just once. Germline trimming cut 5 bases from V and 4 bases from J; bases unmatched to any gene: 4. In germline, CDR1 is SGHNT, CDR2 YENEEA. The CDR3 is 14 amino acids. The data originate from a study of OX40 agonist ivuxolimab in advanced cancers. General study results and limits: In general, CD8+ T cells held more expanded clones than CD4+ did, on average.

The chain employs TRBV11-3 and TRBJ1-2; TRBD1 agrees at 10 bases. The sample was CD4+ or CD8+ T cells sorted from blood, taken in a trial of the OX40 agonist ivuxolimab. This TCR came from an adult with an advanced solid tumor such as melanoma, head and neck, liver or kidney cancer. CDR3 sequence (DNA): TGTGCCAGCAGCCCCGGACAGGGGGGCTATGGCTACACCTTC. Translated: CASSPGQGGYGYTF.